A selection of T cell receptor beta chains follows, all from one sample in a study of cytomegalovirus exposure and HLA in healthy donors. Produced via immunoSEQ multiplex PCR; TCRdb's table is partial and in-frame only. The sample shows about 130,000 clones, around 77% of them seen only once. Sequencing was carried out using PBMCs. These receptors were collected from a male donor in good health and CMV-seropositive. Each CDR3 is given with its conserved first and last residue. Fields, in order: clone size, V gene, D gene, J gene, CDR3 protein, CDR3 DNA. D genes are given only for firm matches. Size tells how often a clone was seen (once, few, many) or the class of an expanded clone, and some rows leave it out.

clone size: NA
V gene: TRBV28
D gene: TRBD1
J gene: TRBJ1-1
CDR3 protein: CASRIGQAGTEAFF
CDR3 DNA: TGTGCCAGCAGAATTGGACAGGCAGGGACTGAAGCTTTCTTT

clone size: few
V gene: TRBV5-6
D gene: TRBD1
J gene: TRBJ2-7
CDR3 protein: CASSPYGTGNYEQYF
CDR3 DNA: TGTGCCAGCAGCCCTTACGGGACAGGGAACTACGAGCAGTACTTC

clone size: once
V gene: TRBV4-1
D gene: NA
J gene: TRBJ2-7
CDR3 protein: CASSQGPAATYEQYF
CDR3 DNA: TGCGCCAGCAGCCAAGGTCCTGCAGCGACCTACGAGCAGTACTTC

clone size: NA
V gene: TRBV27
D gene: NA
J gene: TRBJ1-2
CDR3 protein: CASSFEGSSHYGYTF
CDR3 DNA: TGTGCCAGCAGTTTCGAGGGATCCTCACACTATGGCTACACCTTC

clone size: NA
V gene: TRBV29-1
D gene: TRBD2
J gene: TRBJ2-1
CDR3 protein: CSVVSGGIEQFF
CDR3 DNA: TGCAGCGTGGTTAGCGGGGGGATTGAGCAGTTCTTC

clone size: NA
V gene: TRBV5-4
D gene: NA
J gene: TRBJ1-6
CDR3 protein: CASSLGASNSPLHF
CDR3 DNA: TGTGCCAGCAGCTTGGGGGCCTCAAATTCACCCCTCCACTTT

clone size: NA
V gene: TRBV9
D gene: TRBD1
J gene: TRBJ2-5
CDR3 protein: CASSVGQGPSQYF
CDR3 DNA: TGTGCCAGCAGCGTAGGACAGGGGCCGTCCCAGTACTTC

clone size: NA
V gene: TRBV30
D gene: NA
J gene: TRBJ1-1
CDR3 protein: CAWSKTLNTEAFF
CDR3 DNA: TGTGCCTGGAGTAAGACACTGAACACTGAAGCTTTCTTT

clone size: NA
V gene: TRBV7-2
D gene: TRBD2
J gene: TRBJ2-3
CDR3 protein: CASSLVLASGRRYF
CDR3 DNA: TGTGCCAGCAGCTTAGTCCTGGCTAGCGGGAGGAGGTATTTT

clone size: few
V gene: TRBV6-1
D gene: TRBD2
J gene: TRBJ2-3
CDR3 protein: CASEGLAGGTDTQYF
CDR3 DNA: TGTGCCAGCGAAGGACTAGCGGGAGGAACAGATACGCAGTATTTT

clone size: NA
V gene: TRBV29-1
D gene: TRBD1
J gene: TRBJ2-2
CDR3 protein: CSVYTRTGIITGELFF
CDR3 DNA: TGCAGCGTCTATACCCGGACAGGTATCATCACCGGGGAGCTGTTTTTT

clone size: NA
V gene: TRBV28
D gene: TRBD2
J gene: TRBJ2-4
CDR3 protein: CASSIKLAEKKVVLAKNIQYF
CDR3 DNA: TGTGCCAGCAGCATCAAACTAGCGGAAAAAAAGGTCGTCTTAGCCAAAAACATTCAGTACTTC

clone size: NA
V gene: TRBV5-8
D gene: TRBD1
J gene: TRBJ1-1
CDR3 protein: CASSLGQGLPEAFF
CDR3 DNA: TGTGCCAGCAGCTTGGGACAGGGGTTACCTGAAGCTTTCTTT

clone size: NA
V gene: TRBV9
D gene: TRBD2
J gene: TRBJ2-1
CDR3 protein: CASSVAPPGLANEQFF
CDR3 DNA: TGTGCCAGCAGCGTAGCACCCCCGGGACTAGCAAATGAGCAGTTCTTC

clone size: NA
V gene: TRBV7-6
D gene: NA
J gene: TRBJ2-3
CDR3 protein: CASSPRGDTQYF
CDR3 DNA: TGTGCCAGCAGCCCTCGGGGAGATACGCAGTATTTT

clone size: NA
V gene: TRBV5-1
D gene: NA
J gene: TRBJ2-2
CDR3 protein: CASKRTENTGELFF
CDR3 DNA: TGCGCCAGCAAACGGACAGAGAACACCGGGGAGCTGTTTTTT

clone size: NA
V gene: TRBV7-2
D gene: TRBD1
J gene: TRBJ1-5
CDR3 protein: CASKRLGTGSNQPQHF
CDR3 DNA: TGTGCCAGCAAACGTCTGGGGACAGGGAGCAATCAGCCCCAGCATTTT

clone size: NA
V gene: TRBV6-1
D gene: NA
J gene: TRBJ1-4
CDR3 protein: CASWGVRGKLFF
CDR3 DNA: TGTGCCAGCTGGGGCGTAAGGGGGAAACTGTTTTTT

clone size: NA
V gene: TRBV5-1
D gene: NA
J gene: TRBJ2-5
CDR3 protein: CASSLEAGQETQYF
CDR3 DNA: TGCGCCAGCAGCTTGGAGGCAGGGCAAGAGACCCAGTACTTC

clone size: few
V gene: TRBV10-3
D gene: NA
J gene: TRBJ2-3
CDR3 protein: CAISTITTLSTDTQYF
CDR3 DNA: TGTGCCATCAGTACCATTACTACACTCAGCACAGATACGCAGTATTTT

clone size: NA
V gene: TRBV29-1
D gene: TRBD2
J gene: TRBJ2-3
CDR3 protein: CSVSGTSGRKGDTQYF
CDR3 DNA: TGCAGCGTCAGCGGGACTAGCGGGAGAAAAGGAGATACGCAGTATTTT

clone size: NA
V gene: TRBV10-3
D gene: TRBD1
J gene: TRBJ1-1
CDR3 protein: CAISDPDRGEDEAFF
CDR3 DNA: TGTGCCATCAGTGATCCCGACAGGGGCGAAGATGAAGCTTTCTTT